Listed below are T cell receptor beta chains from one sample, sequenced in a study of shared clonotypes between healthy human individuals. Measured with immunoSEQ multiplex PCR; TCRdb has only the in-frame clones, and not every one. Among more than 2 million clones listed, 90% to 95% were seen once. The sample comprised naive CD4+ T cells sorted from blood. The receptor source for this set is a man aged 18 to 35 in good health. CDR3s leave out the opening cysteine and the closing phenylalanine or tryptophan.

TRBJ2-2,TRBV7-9,ASSLVDRVVAGELF
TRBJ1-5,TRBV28,ASTLGGGGNQPQH
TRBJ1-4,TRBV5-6,ASSLVGHEKLF
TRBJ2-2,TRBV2,ASRKGRISFANTGELF
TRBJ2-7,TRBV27,ASSGYEQY
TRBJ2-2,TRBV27,ASSLGVNTGELF
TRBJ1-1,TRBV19,ASSSQGQGTEAF
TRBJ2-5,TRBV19,ASSPGTGGAETQY
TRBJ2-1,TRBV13,ASSLEARGEAEQF
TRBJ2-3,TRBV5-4,ASSSSGPGGTDTQY
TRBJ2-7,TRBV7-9,ASSFTQGGHEQY
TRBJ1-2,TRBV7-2,ASSRTGGPFQYT
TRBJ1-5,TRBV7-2,ASSWGQGDQPQH